The entry below gives a single TCR beta chain sequence along with its context. The target antigen is unknown. This sample is drawn from a study of T cell responses to AZD1222 COVID-19 vaccine. Study-wide results and limits: A rise in Spike-specific TCR breadth and depth followed two AZD1222 doses. Spike as a whole was targeted by vaccine-associated CD4 TCRs, dominant at 160-218 and 743-854. Clonal diversity was possibly underestimated, and the donors were mostly white British, with more females. Sampling captured repertoires only after the peak T cell response.

Germline lookup yields CDR1 SGHKS and CDR2 YYEKEE (reference sequence). V shed 5 bases and J shed 7 bases, with 12 bases lying between them. This CDR3 has 13 residues. Repertoires were generated with immunoSEQ multiplex PCR, while TCRdb's copy carries only in-frame clones and drops some. Counted here are 53,000 or so clones, roughly 85% occurring once; the ten biggest clones make up 15% to 20%. The sequence derives from an adult in good health. Here the sequenced sample was peripheral blood, taken on day 0 of MenACWY control vaccination. This chain connects TRBV5-5 to TRBJ2-2; D ambiguous. CDR3 nucleotides: TGTGCCAGCAGAAAAAGGTTGGACGGGGAGCTGTTTTTT. Translated: CASRKRLDGELFF.